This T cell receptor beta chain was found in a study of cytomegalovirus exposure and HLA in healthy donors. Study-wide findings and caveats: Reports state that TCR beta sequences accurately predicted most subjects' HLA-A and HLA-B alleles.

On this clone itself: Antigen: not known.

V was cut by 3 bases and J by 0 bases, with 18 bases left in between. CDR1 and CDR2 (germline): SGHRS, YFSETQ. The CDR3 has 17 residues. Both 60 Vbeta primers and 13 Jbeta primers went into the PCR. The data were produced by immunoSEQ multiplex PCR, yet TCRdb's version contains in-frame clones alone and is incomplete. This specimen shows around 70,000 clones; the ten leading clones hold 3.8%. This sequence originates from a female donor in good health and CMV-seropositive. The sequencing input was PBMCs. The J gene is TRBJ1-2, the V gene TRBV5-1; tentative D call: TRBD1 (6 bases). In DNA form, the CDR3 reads TGCGCCAGCAGCTCCCGGGACAAAGAAGAAGCTAACTATGGCTACACCTTC. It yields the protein CASSSRDKEEANYGYTF.